These T cell receptor beta chains were read from a single sample in a study of vaccination and CD4 T cells after COVID-19. One entry per CDR3 protein, called by TCRdb with MiXCR from the PCR reads. The repertoire has around 10,000 distinct CDR3 sequences, 44% of them found once; the top ten carry about a third. These receptors' antigens are unknown. The specimen was CD4+ T cells from blood, cultured in vitro. These receptors all come from a human donor who had recovered from COVID-19. CDR3s include the opening cysteine and the closing phenylalanine or tryptophan. Clone size is shown for a subset of rows, as once, few, many or a class of expanded clone.

size: few; V: TRBV2; J: TRBJ2-5; CDR3: CASSEHEETQYF
size: few; V: TRBV7-9; J: TRBJ1-6; CDR3: CASSREGVGSPLHF
size: NA; V: TRBV19; J: TRBJ1-3; CDR3: CASSEPGQAGNTIYF
size: NA; V: TRBV10-1; J: TRBJ2-2; CDR3: CASSPQGTGELFF
size: once; V: TRBV7-2; J: TRBJ2-5; CDR3: CASSSNSGGRVQETQYF
size: NA; V: TRBV6-2/TRBV6-3; J: TRBJ1-1; CDR3: CASSYSYGDSMNTEAFF
size: NA; V: TRBV28; J: TRBJ1-3; CDR3: CASSQTLNTIYF
size: NA; V: TRBV20-1; J: TRBJ1-2; CDR3: CSAINAGGLYGYTF
size: NA; V: TRBV10-3; J: TRBJ2-2; CDR3: CAISALFGSGELFF
size: NA; V: TRBV5-4; J: TRBJ1-2; CDR3: CASSVLRGENYGYTF
size: few; V: TRBV30; J: TRBJ1-5; CDR3: CAWSGRQGVSNQPQHF
size: NA; V: TRBV19; J: TRBJ1-2; CDR3: CASSKQKGYTF
size: NA; V: TRBV20-1; J: TRBJ2-1; CDR3: CSAVDNEQFF
size: few; V: TRBV6-4; J: TRBJ1-5; CDR3: CASKTIWTNQPQHF
size: few; V: TRBV7-2; J: TRBJ2-7; CDR3: CASSLVGLHYEQYF
size: NA; V: TRBV6-1; J: TRBJ1-2; CDR3: CSSLSGGGEDYGYTF
size: NA; V: TRBV12-3/TRBV12-4; J: TRBJ1-6; CDR3: CASRLGTAEMTLHF
size: NA; V: TRBV30; J: TRBJ2-1; CDR3: CAWSVTAPRYNEQFF
size: few; V: TRBV7-2; J: TRBJ2-4; CDR3: CASSFSTRTGWENIQYF
size: NA; V: TRBV20-1; J: TRBJ2-3; CDR3: CSARDLSRSGGQDTQYF
size: NA; V: TRBV20-1; J: TRBJ1-2; CDR3: CSALFPTTDGYTF
size: NA; V: TRBV12-5; J: TRBJ2-1; CDR3: CASGGGFSYNEQFF
size: NA; V: TRBV6-1; J: TRBJ2-7; CDR3: CASKGERRGAYEQYF
size: few; V: TRBV30; J: TRBJ1-1; CDR3: CAWSVEYGNTEAFF
size: NA; V: TRBV7-9; J: TRBJ2-7; CDR3: CASSLTGSSYGQYF
size: NA; V: TRBV7-9; J: TRBJ1-4; CDR3: CASSRTQGGEKLFF
size: few; V: TRBV20-1; J: TRBJ1-2; CDR3: CSARDRGYGYTF
size: NA; V: TRBV12-3/TRBV12-4; J: TRBJ1-1; CDR3: CASSLDRALYTEAFF
size: NA; V: TRBV5-1; J: TRBJ2-1; CDR3: CASALSSYNEQFF
size: large; V: TRBV6-2/TRBV6-3; J: TRBJ1-2; CDR3: CASSYVTGSMDYGYTF
size: NA; V: TRBV29-1; J: TRBJ1-2; CDR3: CSLRTGEVGGYTF
size: few; V: TRBV6-5; J: TRBJ1-1; CDR3: CASSYDRADTEAFF
size: few; V: TRBV27; J: TRBJ1-2; CDR3: CASSLEGPGRNGYTF
size: NA; V: TRBV14; J: TRBJ1-1; CDR3: CASSRGTDSEAFF
size: NA; V: TRBV2; J: TRBJ2-4; CDR3: CASSELGIEAKNIQYF
size: NA; V: TRBV20-1; J: TRBJ1-4; CDR3: CSASWDRHEKLFF
size: NA; V: TRBV12-3/TRBV12-4; J: TRBJ1-3; CDR3: CASSRQTGTGNTIYF
size: NA; V: TRBV6-1; J: TRBJ1-3; CDR3: CASRRAGGNTIYF
size: few; V: TRBV20-1; J: TRBJ1-2; CDR3: CSARDSSSPDGYTF
size: NA; V: TRBV5-1; J: TRBJ1-1; CDR3: CASSSATEAFF
size: NA; V: TRBV19; J: TRBJ1-6; CDR3: CASTRADYNSPLHF
size: few; V: TRBV11-2; J: TRBJ1-1; CDR3: CASSFGGNTEAFF
size: NA; V: TRBV19; J: TRBJ1-5; CDR3: CASSITRTGGFNQPQHF
size: NA; V: TRBV18; J: TRBJ2-3; CDR3: CASSPRRAGGPDTQYF
size: NA; V: TRBV18; J: TRBJ2-3; CDR3: CASSRRGSADTQYF
size: NA; V: TRBV18; J: TRBJ2-5; CDR3: CASSPPNRAKETQYF
size: few; V: TRBV11-2; J: TRBJ1-6; CDR3: CASSLDSRSYNSPLHF
size: NA; V: TRBV7-7; J: TRBJ2-7; CDR3: CASSLQVSHEQYF
size: few; V: TRBV19; J: TRBJ1-6; CDR3: CASSMLDSNSPLHF
size: NA; V: TRBV18; J: TRBJ2-2; CDR3: CASSPQRDTGELFF
size: few; V: TRBV20-1; J: TRBJ1-2; CDR3: CSASDSYGYTF
size: NA; V: TRBV6-1; J: TRBJ2-4; CDR3: CASTGTGSKNIQYF
size: NA; V: TRBV6-5; J: TRBJ2-5; CDR3: CASSYSGQGKETQYF
size: few; V: TRBV11-2; J: TRBJ1-2; CDR3: CASSPLRDRGSHGYTF
size: NA; V: TRBV19; J: TRBJ1-2; CDR3: CASSSQTGFGYTF
size: NA; V: TRBV6-1; J: TRBJ2-4; CDR3: CASSDVGQVKNIQYF
size: NA; V: TRBV6-2/TRBV6-3; J: TRBJ2-7; CDR3: CASSYVGLKVSYEQYF